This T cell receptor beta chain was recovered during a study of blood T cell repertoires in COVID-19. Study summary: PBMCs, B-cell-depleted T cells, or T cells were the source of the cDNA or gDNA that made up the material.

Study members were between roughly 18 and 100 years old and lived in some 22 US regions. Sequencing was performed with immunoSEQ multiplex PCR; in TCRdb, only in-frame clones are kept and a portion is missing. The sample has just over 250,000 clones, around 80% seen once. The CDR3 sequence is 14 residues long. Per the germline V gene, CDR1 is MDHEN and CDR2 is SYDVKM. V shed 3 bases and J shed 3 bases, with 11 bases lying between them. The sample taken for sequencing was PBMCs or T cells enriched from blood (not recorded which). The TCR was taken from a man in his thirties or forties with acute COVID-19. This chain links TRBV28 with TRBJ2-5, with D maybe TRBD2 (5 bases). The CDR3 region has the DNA TGTGCCAGCAGTTTTGGAGGAGACGAAGAGACCCAGTACTTC. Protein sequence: CASSFGGDEETQYF.